The entry below gives a single T cell receptor beta chain sequence along with its context. This entry comes from a study of blood T cell repertoires in COVID-19. The CDR3 covers 16 residues. Germline lookup yields CDR1 LNHDA and CDR2 SQIVND (reference sequence). Unmatched junction bases numbered 7, after V lost 6 bases and J lost 4 bases. TCRdb keeps only in-frame clones here, not all; method: immunoSEQ multiplex PCR. The table has some 240,000 clones, more than 75% seen once. The TCR comes from a woman in her sixties with active or convalescent COVID-19. The specimen was peripheral blood. The V call is TRBV19, the J call TRBJ2-3; TRBD2 agrees at 13 bases. The CDR3 here is CASSKLAGGQADTQYF. In DNA, the CDR3 is TGTGCCAGTAGCAAACTAGCGGGGGGGCAGGCAGATACGCAGTATTTT. Full variable domain (missing parts from reference TRBV19 and TRBJ2-3): DGGITQSPKYLFRKEGQNVTLSCEQNLNHDAMYWYRQDPGQGLRLIYYSQIVNDFQKGDIAEGYSVSREKKESFPLTVTSAQKNPTAFYLCASSKLAGGQADTQYFGPGTRLTVL.